The clone carrying this T cell receptor (beta chain) occurred once. This sample is part of a study of blood T cell repertoires in COVID-19. Study as a whole: From the United States, Italy and Spain came samples of acute and convalescent COVID-19. Sample material is recorded as cDNA or gDNA derived from T cells, B-cell-depleted T cells, or PBMCs.

Authors' data handling: Scientists estimated how many nucleated cells there were by amplifying reference gene primers. Profiling relied on immunoSEQ multiplex PCR, and the TCRdb table lists in-frame clones only, not all of them. The V and J calls and clone size were taken over from that table, and D and trimming were inferred from the DNA. The sample records around 140,000 clones, approximately 88% being singletons. The CDR3 runs to 15 residues. J gave up 3 bases and V 7 bases, and 11 bases lay outside the gene matches. Germline lookup yields CDR1 MNHNY and CDR2 SVGAGI (reference sequence). The origin of this receptor is a woman between 50 and 59 years old with acute or convalescent COVID-19. Material: peripheral blood. The gene calls are TRBV6-6 and TRBJ2-7, with 8 nucleotides matching TRBD2. The CDR3 DNA sequence: TGTGCCAGCACCCTAACTAGCGGTTCTCTCTACGAGCAGTACTTC. It is translated as CASTLTSGSLYEQYF.